This is a list of T cell receptor beta chains from one sample in a study of CD8 T cells in ankylosing spondylitis. Using its own MiXCR run on the 5' RACE reads, TCRdb lists one record per CDR3 protein. The repertoire includes about 130,000 distinct CDR3 sequences, around 9.3% of them detected once, and approximately 3.4% sits in the top ten. The sequenced sample was blood, either unsorted or a sorted T cell fraction (not recorded which). These receptors were obtained from a male donor with ankylosing spondylitis or in good health (not recorded which). Each CDR3 is given without its conserved first and last residue. A row's size may be missing; if present it is once, few, many or a size class.

TRBV7-9	many	13	TRBJ2-3	ASSEGAGTTDTQY
TRBV7-2	many	14	TRBJ2-1	ASSLAQGGGYNEQF
TRBV20-1	many	13	TRBJ2-7	SAEGTSGTHAEQY
TRBV12-3/TRBV12-4	few	13	TRBJ2-1	ASSIAGGGASRQF
TRBV29-1	many	10	TRBJ2-7	SVAGGSYEQY
TRBV18	many	10	TRBJ1-1	ASSPQANEAF
TRBV6-5	few	17	TRBJ2-7	ASSYLPSVGQGGIYEQY
TRBV20-1	.	14	TRBJ2-7	SARGDRVRTVGEQY
TRBV4-2	once	12	TRBJ2-5	ASSQDQTRETQY
TRBV5-1	many	13	TRBJ1-5	ASSLIPGSNQPQH
TRBV9	.	15	TRBJ1-3	ASSAPGQGARGNTIY
TRBV7-3	few	14	TRBJ2-1	ASSLNGGGSPNEQF
TRBV5-6	many	15	TRBJ1-5	ASSLMSAGMGNQPQH
TRBV20-1	many	12	TRBJ2-1	SANRMVSYNEQF
TRBV25-1	.	12	TRBJ2-1	ASSAGLAGVRQF
TRBV7-2	many	12	TRBJ2-3	ASSPLLAGDTQY
TRBV12-3/TRBV12-4	few	12	TRBJ2-5	ASSLGGAPETQY
TRBV5-1	many	11	TRBJ1-1	ASSSGTGLGAF
TRBV5-1	few	16	TRBJ2-3	ASSLDGQAALSTDTQY
TRBV7-9	many	14	TRBJ2-1	ASSFSRGGSTGEQF
TRBV6-1	many	12	TRBJ2-2	ASSSPLGSGELF
TRBV4-2	.	14	TRBJ2-2	ASSQDWGRDTGELF
TRBV20-1	.	13	TRBJ2-1	SATEGLAFYNEQF
TRBV5-1	many	15	TRBJ1-1	ASSLVQGGGLNTEAF
TRBV5-6	many	12	TRBJ2-4	ASSLAGQRNIQY
TRBV7-3	.	14	TRBJ2-3	ASSSLGHRSTDTQY
TRBV6-5	many	13	TRBJ2-1	ASSLTGSMGNEQF
TRBV20-1	few	13	TRBJ2-7	SAGELAGDLYEQY
TRBV12-3/TRBV12-4	many	13	TRBJ2-1	ASSPSGRAHNEQF
TRBV20-1	few	13	TRBJ2-7	SARWAGALSYEQY
TRBV5-1	many	12	TRBJ2-1	ASSLDRGYNEQF
TRBV21-1	.	15	TRBJ2-7	ASGLTWPGQGVNEQY
TRBV27	many	12	TRBJ2-7	ASSFSPSGTEQY
TRBV29-1	many	11	TRBJ2-5	SVDPQGRETQY
TRBV11-2	.	14	TRBJ1-2	ASSLDVTGGWYGYT
TRBV20-1	many	12	TRBJ2-7	SATLAGGGYEQY
TRBV18	many	13	TRBJ2-1	ASSPVGQIYNEQF
TRBV14	.	13	TRBJ2-5	ASSQVGLRSETQY
TRBV12-3/TRBV12-4	many	10	TRBJ1-2	ASSRQGNGYT
TRBV20-1	many	11	TRBJ1-6	SVSPRLSSPLH
TRBV15	few	12	TRBJ2-7	ATSRDGAWVEQY
TRBV7-9	many	14	TRBJ2-2	ASSLPGGLDTGELF
TRBV7-2	many	11	TRBJ2-7	ASSDARVYEQY
TRBV27	many	12	TRBJ1-5	ASSTPGLGQPQH
TRBV20-1	many	13	TRBJ2-5	SARGAGWYQETQY
TRBV12-3/TRBV12-4	many	10	TRBJ2-5	ASSTSPETQY
TRBV7-2	few	13	TRBJ2-5	ASSKGLASQETQY
TRBV7-9	many	12	TRBJ2-5	ASSLGLATETQY
TRBV5-1	many	13	TRBJ2-1	ASSLAQGREREQF
TRBV7-2	few	12	TRBJ2-3	ASSLEGWADTQY
TRBV5-8	few	13	TRBJ1-5	ASSLAGRSNQPQH
TRBV12-3/TRBV12-4	many	13	TRBJ1-2	ASSSGAVAWYGYT
TRBV7-8	many	15	TRBJ2-3	ASSSSGTPYSTDTQY